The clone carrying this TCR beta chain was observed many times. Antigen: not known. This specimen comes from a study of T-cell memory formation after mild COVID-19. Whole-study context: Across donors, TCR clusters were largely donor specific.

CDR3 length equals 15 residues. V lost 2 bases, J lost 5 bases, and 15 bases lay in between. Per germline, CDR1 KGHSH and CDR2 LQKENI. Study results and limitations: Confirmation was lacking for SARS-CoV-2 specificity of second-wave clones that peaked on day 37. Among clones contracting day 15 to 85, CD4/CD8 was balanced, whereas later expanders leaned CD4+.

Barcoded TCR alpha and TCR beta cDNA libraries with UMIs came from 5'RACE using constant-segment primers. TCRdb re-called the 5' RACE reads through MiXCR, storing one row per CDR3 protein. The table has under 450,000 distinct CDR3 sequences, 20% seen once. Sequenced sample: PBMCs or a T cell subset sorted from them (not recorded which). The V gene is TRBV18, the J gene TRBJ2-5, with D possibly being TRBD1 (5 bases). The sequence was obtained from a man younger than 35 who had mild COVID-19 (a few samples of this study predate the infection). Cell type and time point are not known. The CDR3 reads CASSPGQGPGETQYF. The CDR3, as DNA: TGTGCCAGCTCACCAGGGCAGGGCCCAGGGGAGACCCAGTACTTC. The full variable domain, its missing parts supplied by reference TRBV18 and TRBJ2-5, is NAGVMQNPRHLVRRRGQEARLRCSPMKGHSHVYWYRQLPEEGLKFMVYLQKENIIDESGMPKERFSAEFPKEGPSILRIQQVVRGDSAAYFCASSPGQGPGETQYFGPGTRLLVL.